This TCR beta chain is drawn from a study of technical replicates of blood from a handful of donors. Repertoires were generated with immunoSEQ multiplex PCR, while TCRdb's copy carries only in-frame clones and drops some. The top ten hold 4.6% of the sample, which has tens of thousands of clones, over 75% seen once. The length of the CDR3 is 16 residues. Between the trimmed V and J ends, which lost 5 bases and 6 bases, there was a span of 20 bases. Germline CDR1 and CDR2: SNHLY and FYNNEI. The chain couples TRBV2 to TRBJ2-1; maybe TRBD2 (5 bases). The TCR sequence derives from a human donor in good health. Some clones in this sample may be carry-over from other donors' samples. Sequences were obtained from PBMCs. CDR3 bases: TGTGCCAGCAGTCCCCGGGGAAACCGTAAAAGCAATGAGCAGTTCTTC. Protein product: CASSPRGNRKSNEQFF.